Following are 27 T cell receptor beta chains from one sample sequenced in a study of somatic mutations in cytotoxic T cells in rheumatoid arthritis. Generated by immunoSEQ multiplex PCR, the TCRdb table keeps only in-frame clones and is missing some. The table lists under 20,000 clones, roughly nine tenths of them singletons, with roughly 15% in the top ten. The sequenced sample was CD8+ T cells sorted from blood. These receptors came from a man aged 40-49 years in good health.

The chain has TRBV6-4 and TRBJ2-3, with D tentatively TRBD2 (6 bases). V lost 8 bases, J lost 8 bases, and 14 bases lay in between. The CDR3 runs 12 residues. Germline V gives CDR1 MRHNA, CDR2 SNTAGT. The CDR3 sequence: CASGTPEGTQYF. Written as DNA, the CDR3 is TGTGCCAGCGGGACTCCCGAGGGTACGCAGTATTTT.

This rearrangement joins TRBV27 to TRBJ2-3, with 14 bases that match TRBD2. The CDR3 totals 23 residues. V trimming: 4 bases; J trimming: 8 bases; junction bases outside the gene matches: 29. Germline CDR1 is MNHEY and CDR2 is SMNVEV (reference sequence). This chain's CDR3 is CASSSWTSGRWSADRAPVSTQYF. DNA for the CDR3: TGTGCCAGCAGTTCCTGGACTAGCGGGAGGTGGAGTGCGGACCGGGCCCCCGTTAGTACGCAGTATTTT.

This chain joins TRBV5-6 and TRBJ2-6, with TRBD1 matching 12 bases. Germline lookup yields CDR1 SGHDT and CDR2 YYEEEE. V shed 0 bases and J 0 bases; nucleotides not matched to a gene: 4. The CDR3 covers 19 residues. The CDR3 region is CASSLGGTGGLSGANVLTF. CDR3 DNA sequence: TGTGCCAGCAGCTTGGGGGGGACAGGGGGCCTCTCTGGGGCCAACGTCCTGACTTTC.

The CDR3 nucleotides read TGTGCCAGCAGTTTCCTAGCGGGGGAGAACACCGGGGAGCTGTTTTTT. This encodes CASSFLAGENTGELFF. The chain combines TRBV27 with TRBJ2-2, with 10 bases aligning to TRBD2. V dropped 3 bases and J dropped 1; count of bases not matched to a gene: 2. Per the germline V gene, CDR1 is MNHEY and CDR2 is SMNVEV (reference sequence). This CDR3 spans 16 amino acids.

The chain recombines TRBV7-9 with TRBJ2-2; D might be TRBD1 (6 bases). The CDR3 sequence is 13 residues long. The germline V gene encodes CDR1 SEHNR and CDR2 FQNEAQ (reference sequence). V was cut by 4 bases and J by 6 bases, with 9 bases left in between. CDR3 bases: TGTGCCAGCAGCTCCACAGGGTCCGGGGAGCTGTTTTTT. It translates to CASSSTGSGELFF.

The V gene is TRBV28, the J gene TRBJ2-4; 8 nucleotides align to TRBD1. Germline trimming cut 1 base from V and 0 bases from J; bases unmatched to any gene: 14. Germline V CDR1 and CDR2: MDHEN, SYDVKM. The CDR3 consists of 20 residues. Written as DNA, the CDR3 is TGTGCCAGCAGTTTATCGCCGGGACAGGTGACGTATCTAGCCAAAAACATTCAGTACTTC. Translation: CASSLSPGQVTYLAKNIQYF. The complete variable domain, with remaining parts taken from reference TRBV28 and TRBJ2-4, reads DVKVTQSSRYLVKRTGEKVFLECVQDMDHENMFWYRQDPGLGLRLIYFSYDVKMKEKGDIPEGYSVSREKKERFSLILESASTNQTSMYLCASSLSPGQVTYLAKNIQYFGAGTRLSVL.

The V gene is TRBV9, the J gene TRBJ1-5; D gene unclear. The CDR3 is 13 residues long. Germline-derived CDR1 and CDR2 are SGDLS and YYNGEE. V gave up 0 bases and J gave up 6 bases, with 7 bases separating them. CDR3 in DNA: TGTGCCAGCAGCGTAGCCGATACTCAGCCCCAGCATTTT. It specifies CASSVADTQPQHF.

The count of this clone is one. The genes are TRBV29-1 and TRBJ2-1; TRBD2 might be the D (5 bases). Trimming took 6 bases from V and 8 from J, leaving 14 bases between them. There are 12 residues in the CDR3. Germline CDR1 SQVTM, CDR2 ANQGSEA. CDR3 nucleotides: TGCAGCGTAGACACTAGTTTCCATGAGCAGTTCTTC. Its translation is CSVDTSFHEQFF.

This clone was counted a few times. The rearrangement joins TRBV27 to TRBJ1-1; D is uncertain. The germline gives CDR1 MNHEY, CDR2 SMNVEV (reference sequence). V was clipped by 7 bases and J by 4 bases, with 7 bases between them. This CDR3 comprises 11 residues. DNA of the CDR3: TGTGCCAGCATCGGGAGCACTGAAGCTTTCTTT. This translates into CASIGSTEAFF.

The J gene is TRBJ2-2, the V gene TRBV19; maybe TRBD2 (6 bases). Germline-derived CDR1 and CDR2 are LNHDA and SQIVND (reference sequence). V dropped 5 bases and J dropped 4 bases, with 8 bases sitting between them. The CDR3 is 13 residues long. CDR3 sequence: CASSFGSTGELFF. The CDR3 DNA sequence: TGTGCCAGTAGTTTCGGGAGCACCGGGGAGCTGTTTTTT.

This clone is a singleton in its sample. The chain combines TRBV15 with TRBJ2-7; 9 bases are a match to TRBD1. Germline values: CDR1 LNHNV, CDR2 YYDKDF (reference sequence). The CDR3 spans 14 residues. The V segment lost 5 bases and the J segment 4 bases; nucleotides outside the gene matches: 6. The CDR3 region has the DNA TGTGCCACCAGCGCGAAGACAGGGGGATACGAGCAGTACTTC. Its protein is CATSAKTGGYEQYF.

The chain recombines TRBV7-2 with TRBJ1-1; no firm D call. The CDR3 length is 15 residues. CDR1 SGHTA and CDR2 FQGNSA come from the germline V gene. Trimming stripped 2 bases from V and 1 base from J, with 11 bases between. CDR3: CASSLLPGENTEAFF. As DNA, the CDR3 is TGTGCCAGCAGCTTACTTCCAGGAGAGAACACTGAAGCTTTCTTT.

V usage is TRBV27 and J usage is TRBJ2-1; D call uncertain. CDR1 and CDR2 from the germline V gene are MNHEY and SMNVEV (reference sequence). V dropped 2 bases and J dropped 9 bases, with 8 bases sitting between them. The CDR3 contains 12 residues. The CDR3 coding sequence is TGTGCCAGCAGTTTAGTGGGCGGTGAGCAGTTCTTC. This encodes CASSLVGGEQFF.

The DNA for the CDR3 is TGTGCCAGCAGCCATGGAGGAGGGCCCGGGGCGAGGCAGTTCTTC. Protein: CASSHGGGPGARQFF. V gene TRBV7-6 combines with J gene TRBJ2-1, with D possibly TRBD2 on 6 matching bases. Trimming left V 5 bases short and J 12 bases short, with 23 bases between. Germline V lookup: CDR1 SGHVS, CDR2 FNYEAQ. This CDR3 region has 15 residues. Combining the CDR3 with reference TRBV7-6 and TRBJ2-1 gives the whole variable domain GAGVSQSPRYKVTKRGQDVALRCDPISGHVSLYWYRQALGQGPEFLTYFNYEAQQDKSGLPNDRFSAERPEGSISTLTIQRTEQRDSAMYRCASSHGGGPGARQFFGPGTRLTVL.

CDR3 DNA sequence: TGTGCCAGCAGCCCAGACGGTTACGAGCAGTACTTC. Amino acid sequence: CASSPDGYEQYF. The chain is built from TRBV7-8 and TRBJ2-7; D not resolved. Germline assignment: CDR1 SGHVS and CDR2 FQNEAQ. V lost 5 bases to trimming and J lost 4 bases, with 9 bases between them. The CDR3 spans 12 residues. The variable domain in full, with the rest retrieved from reference TRBV7-8 and TRBJ2-7, is GAGVSQSPRYKVAKRGQDVALRCDPISGHVSLFWYQQALGQGPEFLTYFQNEAQLDKSGLPSDRFFAERPEGSVSTLKIQRTQQEDSAVYLCASSPDGYEQYFGPGTRLTVT.

The chain links TRBV27 to TRBJ2-4; tentatively, D is TRBD1 or TRBD2 (6 bases each). The CDR3 is 19 residues long. Germline V gives CDR1 MNHEY, CDR2 SMNVEV (reference sequence). Trimming pared 4 bases from V and 2 bases from J, leaving 24 bases between. The CDR3 here is CASSWYGGKVPLPKNIQYF. The CDR3 DNA is TGTGCCAGCAGTTGGTACGGGGGCAAGGTTCCCTTGCCCAAAAACATTCAGTACTTC.

This chain uses TRBV10-2 with TRBJ2-1; 7 bases are a match to TRBD2. Trimming cost V 7 bases and J 8 bases; bases outside gene matches: 8. CDR1 and CDR2 from the germline V gene are WSHSY and SAAADI. The CDR3 runs to 13 residues. CDR3 loop: CASIPISGDEQFF. DNA of the CDR3: TGCGCCAGCATTCCCATCAGCGGGGATGAGCAGTTCTTC.

The chain recombines TRBV11-3 with TRBJ1-3; no reliable D call. Trimming shortened V by 4 bases and J by 0 bases, and 16 bases separated the two germline ends. The CDR3 is 17 residues long. The V gene's germline CDR1 is SGHNT and CDR2 YENEEA. CDR3 loop: CASSSPLPLSSGNTIYF. DNA of the CDR3: TGTGCCAGCAGCTCCCCCCTTCCCTTGAGCTCTGGAAACACCATATATTTT.

This chain uses TRBV18 with TRBJ2-1, with D perhaps given as TRBD1 or TRBD2 (5 bases each). There are 16 residues in the CDR3. CDR1 and CDR2 from the germline V gene are KGHSH and LQKENI. V dropped 7 bases and J dropped 7 bases, with 23 bases sitting between them. The CDR3 DNA reads as TGTGCCAGCTGGGGCGGGCCCAGTAATCCGTGGAATGAGCAGTTCTTC. Protein: CASWGGPSNPWNEQFF.

The DNA of the CDR3 is TGTGCCAGCAGCGCCTGGGGGGGCGGGAACTACGAGCAGTACTTC. Amino acids: CASSAWGGGNYEQYF. This chain connects TRBV7-2 to TRBJ2-7; TRBD2 might be the D (7 bases). The CDR3 is made up of 15 amino acids. Germline V gene data show CDR1 as SGHTA and CDR2 as FQGNSA. V lost 5 bases and J lost 3, with 17 bases in between. Together with reference TRBV7-2 and TRBJ2-7, the CDR3 gives the full variable domain: GAGVSQSPSNKVTEKGKDVELRCDPISGHTALYWYRQSLGQGLEFLIYFQGNSAPDKSGLPSDRFSAERTGGSVSTLTIQRTQQEDSAVYLCASSAWGGGNYEQYFGPGTRLTVT.

The chain carries TRBV27 and TRBJ1-1, with D possibly being TRBD1 (5 bases). Germline CDR1 reads MNHEY; CDR2 reads SMNVEV (reference sequence). The ends were cut back, 3 bases at V and 2 bases at J, with 10 bases in the middle. The CDR3 is made up of 14 amino acids. The CDR3: CASSLQGRNTEAFF. As DNA, the CDR3 is TGTGCCAGCAGTTTGCAGGGTAGAAACACTGAAGCTTTCTTT.

The rearrangement uses TRBV4-3 and TRBJ2-1; 8 bases agree with TRBD2. Trimming removed 4 bases from V and 6 bases from J; junction bases left unmatched: 11. This CDR3 comprises 16 residues. Germline lookup yields CDR1 LGHNA and CDR2 YSLEER. CDR3 in DNA: TGCGCCAGCAGCCGCATACGGGAGGGGCCTTTCAATGAGCAGTTCTTC. It yields the protein CASSRIREGPFNEQFF.

The V call is TRBV4-3, the J call TRBJ1-4; D is unresolved. V was trimmed by 0 bases and J by 4 bases, leaving 6 bases between them. CDR3 length: 14 amino acids. Per germline, CDR1 LGHNA and CDR2 YSLEER. DNA of the CDR3: TGCGCCAGCAGCCAAGAGACGGGTAATGAAAAACTGTTTTTT. Protein product: CASSQETGNEKLFF.

The chain recombines TRBV15 with TRBJ2-2; the D gene is possibly TRBD2 (5 bases). CDR1 and CDR2 (germline): LNHNV, YYDKDF (reference sequence). CDR3 length: 17 amino acids. Trimming cost V 4 bases and J 2 bases, with 17 bases left between them. This CDR3 is CATSTPWGAVNTGELFF. The CDR3 DNA sequence: TGTGCCACCAGCACCCCCTGGGGAGCGGTTAACACCGGGGAGCTGTTTTTT.

CDR3 sequence reads: CASSRPPKDGELTNEKLFF. As DNA, the CDR3 is TGTGCCAGCAGCCGGCCCCCCAAGGACGGAGAACTAACTAATGAAAAACTGTTTTTT. J is TRBJ1-4 and V is TRBV11-2, with D unclear. V dropped 5 bases and J dropped 1 base, with 23 bases sitting between them. This CDR3 is built from 19 residues. Germline V gene data show CDR1 as SGHAT and CDR2 as FQNNGV.

CDR3 coding DNA: TGTGCCAGCAGCCAATTCGATAGCAATCAGCCCCAGCATTTT. Translating it yields CASSQFDSNQPQHF. This rearrangement joins TRBV7-2 to TRBJ1-5; D is unresolved. The CDR3 has 14 amino acids. Germline values: CDR1 SGHTA, CDR2 FQGNSA. Deletions cut 5 bases from V and 0 bases from J, with 8 bases between.

This chain uses TRBV7-6 with TRBJ2-1; D is uncertain. Germline V lookup: CDR1 SGHVS, CDR2 FNYEAQ. V lost 2 bases, J lost 2 bases, and 19 bases lay in between. The CDR3 extends over 18 amino acids. This chain's CDR3 is CASSLLADGAPPYNEQFF. In DNA form, the CDR3 reads TGTGCCAGCAGCTTACTTGCCGACGGAGCGCCACCCTACAATGAGCAGTTCTTC.